This T cell receptor (beta chain) was captured in a study of prognosis after radiotherapy for stage I lung cancer. As for the study in general: Median age was 74.5 years (roughly 50 to 84) among about 13 men and a handful of women. In 3 to 5 fractions, radiotherapy was administered as SBRT with a biologically effective dose of at least 100 Gy. Study results and limitations: There was a fall in unique TCR clone counts after stereotactic body radiation therapy, median 10,088 versus 6,861.

The V gene lost 5 bases and the J gene lost 2 bases, with 10 bases spanning the gap. CDR1 and CDR2 from the germline V gene are SGHAT and FQNNGV. This CDR3 comprises 13 residues. Details on this clonotype: Its antigen is not known. Given a much more abundant clone one base away, this may be a read error.

The study amplified the TCR beta CDR3 region from genomic DNA. This amplification was carried out by two rounds of multiplex PCR. Gene-specific primers for each TRBV and TRBJ gene drove first-round PCR. Each CDR3 protein is one row after TCRdb ran MiXCR on the multiplex PCR reads. The sample shows 30,000 to 40,000 distinct CDR3 sequences, about 34% of them seen only once. This material consisted of PBMCs, taken before or after stereotactic body radiation therapy (not recorded which). The genes are TRBV11-2 and TRBJ2-7; D unclear. The clonotype originates from a donor of 50 years or more with non-small cell lung cancer. Here the CDR3 reads CASSPCAAYEQYF. The CDR3 DNA follows: TGTGCCAGCAGCCCGTGCGCAGCCTACGAGCAGTACTTC.